Listed here is a single T cell receptor beta chain. Original methodology: By means of reference gene primer amplification, nucleated cell counts were estimated. Method: immunoSEQ multiplex PCR; TCRdb's copy keeps in-frame clones and lacks some. D and trimming were read from the DNA, whereas the V and J calls and clone size are those reported in that table. In the table there are roughly 40,000 clones, over 70% of which are singletons. This record belongs to a study of blood T cell repertoires in COVID-19. Study details: Samples came from the United States, Italy and Spain, spanning acute and convalescent COVID-19. T cells, B-cell-depleted T cells, or PBMCs supplied cDNA or gDNA.

Germline values: CDR1 ENHRY, CDR2 SYGVKD. Losses at the gene ends were 10 bases for V and 6 bases for J; bases not matched to a gene: 9. This CDR3 spans 13 amino acids. The rearrangement links TRBV10-3 to TRBJ2-1; TRBD2 agrees at 7 bases. Sequenced: peripheral blood. This clonotype was sampled from a human donor in a cohort sampled during active COVID-19. CDR3 in amino acids: CATSLAGANEQFF. DNA for the CDR3: TGTGCCACCTCATTGGCGGGAGCCAATGAGCAGTTCTTC.